Listed below are T cell receptor beta chains from one sample, sequenced in a study of T-cell memory formation after mild COVID-19. From the 5' RACE reads, TCRdb called clonotypes with MiXCR, one entry per CDR3 protein. The sample carries around 62,000 distinct CDR3 sequences, 28% recorded once. The sequencing input was PBMCs or a T cell subset sorted from them (not recorded which). The receptors shown here come from a young man who had mild COVID-19 (a few samples of this study predate the infection). Cell type and time point are not known. Each CDR3 is given with its conserved first and last residue. D genes are given only for firm matches. For some rows the clone size is stated as once, few or many, or as a class when expanded; others skip it.

v_gene	j_gene	d_gene	abundance	CDR3aa	CDR3nt
TRBV7-6	TRBJ2-3	TRBD2	.	CASRGLAGSTDTQYF	TGTGCCAGCAGGGGACTAGCGGGGAGCACAGATACGCAGTATTTT
TRBV4-3	TRBJ2-3	TRBD2	.	CASSYLAATDTQYF	TGCGCCAGCAGTTACCTAGCGGCCACAGATACGCAGTATTTT
TRBV6-2/TRBV6-3	TRBJ1-5	.	few	CAGRNQPQHF	TGTGCCGGCCGAAATCAGCCCCAGCATTTT
TRBV20-1	TRBJ1-3	TRBD1	few	CSAREGDRAGNTIYF	TGCAGTGCTAGAGAAGGCGACAGGGCTGGAAACACCATATATTTT
TRBV12-3/TRBV12-4	TRBJ2-7	.	.	CASSLQDGPPLYEQYF	TGTGCCAGCAGTCTTCAGGACGGACCACCCCTCTACGAGCAGTACTTC
TRBV6-2/TRBV6-3	TRBJ1-2	TRBD1	.	CASSYRDSKLNGYTF	TGTGCCAGCAGTTACCGGGACAGCAAGCTCAATGGCTACACCTTC
TRBV29-1	TRBJ1-1	.	.	CSVAAGVVNTEAFF	TGCAGCGTTGCGGCAGGGGTGGTGAACACTGAAGCTTTCTTT
TRBV7-3	TRBJ2-3	TRBD2	few	CASSLQAGGLLDTQYF	TGTGCCAGCAGCCTCCAAGCGGGGGGGCTTCTGGATACGCAGTATTTT
TRBV6-5	TRBJ2-5	.	.	CASSYSLEEETQYF	TGTGCCAGCAGTTACTCGTTGGAAGAAGAGACCCAGTACTTC
TRBV7-8	TRBJ2-1	TRBD1	few	CASSLQGTGGNNEQFF	TGTGCCAGCAGCTTACAAGGGACAGGGGGTAACAATGAGCAGTTCTTC
TRBV5-4	TRBJ1-1	.	few	CASSFGGAETEAFF	TGTGCCAGCAGCTTCGGGGGGGCAGAAACTGAAGCTTTCTTT
TRBV12-3/TRBV12-4	TRBJ2-1	TRBD2	few	CASSFNLAGGLEQFF	TGTGCCAGCAGTTTTAATCTAGCGGGGGGGCTCGAGCAGTTCTTC
TRBV13	TRBJ2-7	.	.	CASSLGPGLEQYF	TGTGCCAGCAGCTTAGGCCCGGGCCTAGAGCAGTACTTC
TRBV12-5	TRBJ1-5	.	.	CASGFGGSNQPQHF	TGTGCTAGTGGTTTCGGGGGTAGCAATCAGCCCCAGCATTTT
TRBV12-3/TRBV12-4	TRBJ1-2	.	.	CASSFPGAPGYTF	TGTGCCAGCAGTTTCCCGGGGGCGCCCGGCTACACCTTC
TRBV7-9	TRBJ2-2	.	.	CASSRQDTGELFF	TGTGCCAGCAGCCGACAGGACACCGGGGAGCTGTTTTTT
TRBV7-2	TRBJ1-6	.	.	CASSSGLGSPLHF	TGTGCCAGCAGCTCTGGGTTGGGATCACCCCTCCACTTT
TRBV13	TRBJ2-1	.	.	CASSLSRTMGYNEQFF	TGTGCCAGCAGCTTGTCCCGGACCATGGGTTACAATGAGCAGTTCTTC
TRBV7-9	TRBJ2-1	.	.	CASSGPLGGREQFF	TGTGCCAGCAGCGGACCTCTGGGGGGGCGGGAGCAGTTCTTC
TRBV20-1	TRBJ2-1	TRBD2	.	CSAEERGDWSSYNEQFF	TGCAGTGCCGAGGAGCGGGGGGACTGGAGCTCCTACAATGAGCAGTTCTTC
TRBV5-1	TRBJ1-6	.	.	CASAESSYNSPLHF	TGCGCCAGTGCGGAGAGCTCCTATAATTCACCCCTCCACTTT
TRBV4-3	TRBJ1-4	.	.	CASSQDERGVPNEKLFF	TGCGCCAGCAGCCAAGATGAACGGGGGGTTCCTAATGAAAAACTGTTTTTT
TRBV6-4	TRBJ2-3	TRBD2	many	CASSDGGGTTDTQYF	TGTGCCAGCAGTGACGGGGGGGGGACCACAGATACGCAGTATTTT
TRBV28	TRBJ1-5	TRBD1	few	CASSPPGQGNQPQHF	TGTGCCAGCAGTCCACCGGGACAGGGAAATCAGCCCCAGCATTTT
TRBV7-9	TRBJ2-3	.	few	CASSSHAGGRADTQYF	TGTGCCAGCAGCTCCCACGCCGGGGGCCGCGCAGATACGCAGTATTTT
TRBV4-1	TRBJ1-1	.	few	CASSQPGQNTEAFF	TGCGCCAGCAGCCAGCCGGGACAGAACACTGAAGCTTTCTTT
TRBV12-3/TRBV12-4	TRBJ2-2	.	.	CASIYPGDHTGELFF	TGTGCCAGCATCTACCCAGGGGACCACACCGGGGAGCTGTTTTTT
TRBV7-2	TRBJ2-7	TRBD1	few	CASSWDSYEQYF	TGTGCCAGCAGCTGGGACAGCTACGAGCAGTACTTC
TRBV6-5	TRBJ1-2	TRBD1	few	CASSTGVSNYGYTF	TGTGCCAGCAGCACAGGGGTCTCTAACTATGGCTACACCTTC
TRBV7-6	TRBJ1-2	.	.	CASSLATGYGYTF	TGTGCCAGCAGCTTAGCGACTGGCTATGGCTACACCTTC
TRBV5-1	TRBJ2-1	.	.	CASSLYLGQLNEQFF	TGCGCCAGCAGCTTGTATCTTGGTCAGCTCAATGAGCAGTTCTTC
TRBV5-4	TRBJ2-2	.	.	CASSLGVSQNTGELFF	TGTGCCAGCAGCTTGGGGGTTAGCCAAAACACCGGGGAGCTGTTTTTT
TRBV7-9	TRBJ2-5	.	.	CASSPLGTGGYYQETQYF	.
TRBV7-2	TRBJ2-5	.	many	CASSPRPRGKETQYF	TGTGCCAGCAGCCCCCGCCCGAGAGGGAAAGAGACCCAGTACTTC
TRBV20-1	TRBJ2-7	TRBD1	.	CSARGQGTKYEQYF	TGCAGTGCTCGGGGACAGGGGACGAAGTACGAGCAGTACTTC
TRBV7-9	TRBJ1-2	TRBD1	once	CASSSSGQGAWSGYTF	TGTGCCAGCAGCTCCTCCGGACAGGGGGCTTGGAGTGGCTACACCTTC
TRBV28	TRBJ2-1	TRBD1	few	CASSLPDRGRNEQFF	TGTGCCAGCAGTTTACCGGACAGGGGGCGGAATGAGCAGTTCTTC
TRBV12-3/TRBV12-4	TRBJ1-2	TRBD1	.	CASSQLETGKSIRDNYGYTF	TGTGCCAGCAGCCAACTCGAGACAGGGAAGTCGATTCGGGATAACTATGGCTACACCTTC
TRBV4-3	TRBJ2-1	.	few	CASSQDSSSYNEQFF	TGCGCCAGCAGCCAAGACTCAAGCTCCTACAATGAGCAGTTCTTC
TRBV6-1	TRBJ1-5	TRBD1	few	CASSFARGWNQPQHF	TGTGCCAGCAGTTTTGCCAGGGGGTGGAATCAGCCCCAGCATTTT
TRBV6-2/TRBV6-3	TRBJ1-5	TRBD1	.	CASSYDDGQGGYQPQHF	TGTGCCAGCAGTTACGACGACGGACAGGGCGGGTATCAGCCCCAGCATTTT
TRBV6-6	TRBJ1-2	.	few	CASSPPRLWPHYGYTF	TGTGCCAGCAGCCCTCCGAGGTTGTGGCCACACTATGGCTACACCTTC
TRBV5-1	TRBJ2-7	.	few	CASSLDPGSYEQYF	TGCGCCAGCAGCTTGGATCCGGGCTCCTACGAGCAGTACTTC
TRBV7-9	TRBJ2-6	.	.	CASTLNWVSGANVLTF	TGTGCCAGCACCCTAAATTGGGTCTCTGGGGCCAACGTCCTGACTTTC
TRBV5-1	TRBJ2-5	.	.	CASSLSQFPSETQYF	TGCGCCAGCAGCTTGTCACAGTTCCCATCAGAGACCCAGTACTTC
TRBV20-1	TRBJ2-1	TRBD2	few	CSARDSGGPYNEQFF	TGCAGTGCTAGAGATAGCGGGGGACCCTACAATGAGCAGTTCTTC
TRBV19	TRBJ2-7	TRBD1	few	CASSAGTGISYEQYF	TGTGCCAGTAGTGCCGGGACAGGGATCTCCTACGAGCAGTACTTC
TRBV20-1	TRBJ2-1	.	.	CSARDPLGGDEQFF	TGCAGTGCTAGAGACCCCCTGGGTGGCGATGAGCAGTTCTTC
TRBV6-2/TRBV6-3	TRBJ1-5	TRBD1	.	CASRTDRDGNQPQHF	TGTGCCAGCAGGACGGACAGGGACGGCAATCAGCCCCAGCATTTT
TRBV7-9	TRBJ2-6	.	.	CASSFRDSGANVLTF	TGTGCCAGCAGTTTTAGAGACTCTGGGGCCAACGTCCTGACTTTC
TRBV7-8	TRBJ1-1	.	.	CASSFGAIHTEAFF	TGTGCCAGCAGCTTCGGGGCGATCCACACTGAAGCTTTCTTT
TRBV7-2	TRBJ2-3	.	.	CASSPREGGSTDTQYF	TGTGCCAGCAGCCCCCGAGAGGGGGGTAGCACAGATACGCAGTATTTT
TRBV20-1	TRBJ2-2	.	few	CSASTGPGQTGELFF	TGCAGTGCTTCAACCGGACCGGGGCAGACCGGGGAGCTGTTTTTT